The table lists the clone carrying this T cell receptor beta chain with a few counts. Its antigen is not known. The data stem from a study of cytomegalovirus exposure and HLA in healthy donors. Broader study findings: The classifier reportedly diagnosed cytomegalovirus status with high sensitivity and specificity. It was in a later analysis that TCR association rates were seen to vary by HLA locus, highest for DRB1 and lowest for HLA-C. Among TCR sequences, most were rare, though some public TCRs appeared in many donors. Most TCR beta V segments were productive about 87% or about 30% of the time in an earlier analysis.

This CDR3 comprises 11 residues. Deletions cut 7 bases from V and 8 bases from J, with 11 bases between. The germline V gene encodes CDR1 MNHNS and CDR2 SASEGT. Vbeta (60) and Jbeta (13) primers were used in the PCR. The repertoire was sequenced with immunoSEQ multiplex PCR; TCRdb's copy has only in-frame clones and lacks some. In the table there are some 140,000 clones, approximately 80% of which are singletons. This sequence was found in a woman in her fifties or sixties in good health and CMV-seronegative. The sample consisted of PBMCs. The chain is built from TRBV6-1 and TRBJ1-1; D is ambiguous. CDR3 sequence reads: CASTANGEAFF. The CDR3 DNA follows: TGTGCCAGCACCGCTAACGGGGAAGCTTTCTTT.